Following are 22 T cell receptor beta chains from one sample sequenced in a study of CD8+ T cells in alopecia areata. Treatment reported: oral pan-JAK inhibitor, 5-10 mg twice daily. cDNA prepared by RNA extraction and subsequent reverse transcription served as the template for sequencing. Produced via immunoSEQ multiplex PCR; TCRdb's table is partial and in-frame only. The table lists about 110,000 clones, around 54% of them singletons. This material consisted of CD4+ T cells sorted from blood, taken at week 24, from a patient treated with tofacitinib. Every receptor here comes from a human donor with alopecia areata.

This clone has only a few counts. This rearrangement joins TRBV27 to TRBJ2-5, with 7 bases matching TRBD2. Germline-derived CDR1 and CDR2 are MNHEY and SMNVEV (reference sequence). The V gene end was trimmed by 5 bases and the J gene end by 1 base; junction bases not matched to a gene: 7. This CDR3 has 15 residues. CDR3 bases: TGTGCCAGCAGTCAACTCGGGGGGTCCCAAGAGACCCAGTACTTC. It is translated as CASSQLGGSQETQYF.

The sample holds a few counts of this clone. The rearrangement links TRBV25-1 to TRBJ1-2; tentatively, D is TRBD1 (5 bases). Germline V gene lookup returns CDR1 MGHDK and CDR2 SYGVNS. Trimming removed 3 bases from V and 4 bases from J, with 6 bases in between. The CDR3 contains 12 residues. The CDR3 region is CASSEGLYGYTF. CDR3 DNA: TGTGCCAGCAGTGAGGGGCTCTATGGCTACACCTTC.

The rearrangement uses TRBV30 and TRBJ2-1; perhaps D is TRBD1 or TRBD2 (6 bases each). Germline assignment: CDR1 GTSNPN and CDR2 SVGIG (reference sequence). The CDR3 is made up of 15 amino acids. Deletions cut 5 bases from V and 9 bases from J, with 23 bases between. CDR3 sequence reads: CAWGLGLAGGGEQFF. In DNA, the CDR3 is TGTGCCTGGGGTTTGGGGCTAGCCGGAGGGGGTGAGCAGTTCTTC.

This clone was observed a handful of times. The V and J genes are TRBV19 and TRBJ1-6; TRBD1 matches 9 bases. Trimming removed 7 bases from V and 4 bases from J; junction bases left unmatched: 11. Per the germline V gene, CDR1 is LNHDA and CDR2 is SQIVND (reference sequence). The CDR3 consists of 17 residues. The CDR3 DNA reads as TGTGCCAGTACGTACGCCAGAGGACAGGGGTATAATTCACCCCTCCACTTT. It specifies CASTYARGQGYNSPLHF.

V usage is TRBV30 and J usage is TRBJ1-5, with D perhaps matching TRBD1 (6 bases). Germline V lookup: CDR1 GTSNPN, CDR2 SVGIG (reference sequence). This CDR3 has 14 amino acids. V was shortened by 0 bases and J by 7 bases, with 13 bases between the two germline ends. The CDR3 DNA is TGTGCCTGGAGTGTACTACAGGGCCGGCAGCCCCAGCATTTT. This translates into CAWSVLQGRQPQHF.

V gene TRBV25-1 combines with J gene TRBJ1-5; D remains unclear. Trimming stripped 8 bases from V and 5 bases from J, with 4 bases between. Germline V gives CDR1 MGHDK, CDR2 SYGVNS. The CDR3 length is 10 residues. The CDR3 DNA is TGTGCCAGCGGAGATCAGCCCCAGCATTTT. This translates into CASGDQPQHF.

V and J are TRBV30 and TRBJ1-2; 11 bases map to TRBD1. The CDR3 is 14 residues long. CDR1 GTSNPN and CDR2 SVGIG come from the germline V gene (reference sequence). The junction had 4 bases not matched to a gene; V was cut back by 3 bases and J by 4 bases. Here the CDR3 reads CAWRGTGGGYGYTF. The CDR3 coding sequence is TGTGCCTGGAGGGGGACAGGGGGTGGCTATGGCTACACCTTC.

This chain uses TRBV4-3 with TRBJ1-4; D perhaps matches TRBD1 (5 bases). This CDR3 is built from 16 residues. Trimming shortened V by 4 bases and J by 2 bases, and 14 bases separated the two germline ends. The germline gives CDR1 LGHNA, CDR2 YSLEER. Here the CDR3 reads CASSRNLRETNEKLFF. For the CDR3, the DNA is TGCGCCAGCAGCCGGAATCTCAGGGAGACTAATGAAAAACTGTTTTTT.

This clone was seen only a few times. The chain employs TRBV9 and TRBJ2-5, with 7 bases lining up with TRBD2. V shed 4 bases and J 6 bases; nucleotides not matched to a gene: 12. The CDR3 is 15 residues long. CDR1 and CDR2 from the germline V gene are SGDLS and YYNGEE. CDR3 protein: CASSNSGDFGKTQYF. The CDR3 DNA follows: TGTGCCAGCAGCAACAGCGGGGACTTTGGGAAGACCCAGTACTTC.

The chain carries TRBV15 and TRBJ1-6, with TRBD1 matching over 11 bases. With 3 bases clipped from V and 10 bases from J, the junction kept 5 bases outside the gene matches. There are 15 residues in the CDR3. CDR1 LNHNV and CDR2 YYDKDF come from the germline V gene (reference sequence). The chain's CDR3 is CATSSKGQGGSPLHF. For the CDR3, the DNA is TGTGCCACCAGCAGTAAGGGACAGGGGGGGTCACCCCTCCACTTT.

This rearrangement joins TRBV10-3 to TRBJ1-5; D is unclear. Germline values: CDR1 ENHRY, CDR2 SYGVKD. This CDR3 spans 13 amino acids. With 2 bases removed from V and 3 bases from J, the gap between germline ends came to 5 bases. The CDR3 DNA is TGTGCCATCAGTGAGCCACCCAATCAGCCCCAGCATTTT. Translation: CAISEPPNQPQHF.

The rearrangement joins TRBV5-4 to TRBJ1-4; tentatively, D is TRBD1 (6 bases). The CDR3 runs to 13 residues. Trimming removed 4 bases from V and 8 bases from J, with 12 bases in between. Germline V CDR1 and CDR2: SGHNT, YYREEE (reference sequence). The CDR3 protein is CASSTRGEEKLFF. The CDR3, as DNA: TGTGCCAGCAGCACTAGGGGGGAGGAAAAACTGTTTTTT.

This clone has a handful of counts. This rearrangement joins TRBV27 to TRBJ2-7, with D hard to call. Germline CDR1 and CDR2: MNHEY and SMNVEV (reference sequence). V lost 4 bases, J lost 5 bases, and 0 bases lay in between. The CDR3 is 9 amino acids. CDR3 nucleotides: TGTGCCAGCAGTTACGAGCAGTACTTC. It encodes CASSYEQYF.

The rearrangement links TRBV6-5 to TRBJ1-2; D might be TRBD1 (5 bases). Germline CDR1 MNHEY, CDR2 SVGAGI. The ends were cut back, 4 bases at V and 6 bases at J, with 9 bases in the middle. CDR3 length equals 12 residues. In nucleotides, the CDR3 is TGTGCCAGCAGTTCTAGGGACGATGGCTACACCTTC. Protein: CASSSRDDGYTF.

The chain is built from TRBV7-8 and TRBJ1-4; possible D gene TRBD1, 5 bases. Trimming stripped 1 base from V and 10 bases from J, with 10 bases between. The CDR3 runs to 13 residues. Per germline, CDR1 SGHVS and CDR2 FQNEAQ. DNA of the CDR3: TGTGCCAGCAGCTTAGTGGTCGGGGGAAAACTGTTTTTT. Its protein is CASSLVVGGKLFF. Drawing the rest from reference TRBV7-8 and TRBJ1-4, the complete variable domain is GAGVSQSPRYKVAKRGQDVALRCDPISGHVSLFWYQQALGQGPEFLTYFQNEAQLDKSGLPSDRFFAERPEGSVSTLKIQRTQQEDSAVYLCASSLVVGGKLFFGSGTQLSVL.

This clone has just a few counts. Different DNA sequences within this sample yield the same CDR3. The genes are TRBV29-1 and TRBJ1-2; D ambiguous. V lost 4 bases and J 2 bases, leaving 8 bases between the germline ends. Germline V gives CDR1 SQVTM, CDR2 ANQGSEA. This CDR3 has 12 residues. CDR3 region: CSVVLGNYGYTF. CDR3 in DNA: TGCAGCGTTGTATTGGGAAACTATGGCTACACCTTC.

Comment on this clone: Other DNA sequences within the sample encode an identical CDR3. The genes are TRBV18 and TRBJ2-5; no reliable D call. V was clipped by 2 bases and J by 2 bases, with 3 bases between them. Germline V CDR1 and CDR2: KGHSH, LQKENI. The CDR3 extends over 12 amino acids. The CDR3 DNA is TGTGCCAGCTCACCAACACAAGAGACCCAGTACTTC. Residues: CASSPTQETQYF.

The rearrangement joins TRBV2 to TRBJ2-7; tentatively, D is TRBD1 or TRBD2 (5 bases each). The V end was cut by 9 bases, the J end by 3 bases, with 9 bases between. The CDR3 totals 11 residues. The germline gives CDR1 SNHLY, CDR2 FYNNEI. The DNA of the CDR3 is TGTGCCAGTATTGGGGGCTACGAGCAGTACTTC. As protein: CASIGGYEQYF.

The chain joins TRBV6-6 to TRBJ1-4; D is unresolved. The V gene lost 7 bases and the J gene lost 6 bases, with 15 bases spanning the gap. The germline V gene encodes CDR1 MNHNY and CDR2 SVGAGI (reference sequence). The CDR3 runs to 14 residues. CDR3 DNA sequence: TGTGCCAGCACCGACAAGGTTCGAGATGAAAAACTGTTTTTT. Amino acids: CASTDKVRDEKLFF.

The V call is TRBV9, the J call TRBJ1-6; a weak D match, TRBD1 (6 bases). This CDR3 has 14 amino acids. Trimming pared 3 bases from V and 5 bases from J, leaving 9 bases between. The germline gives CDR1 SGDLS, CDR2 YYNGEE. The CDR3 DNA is TGTGCCAGCAGCGCCCGGGACAATAATTCACCCCTCCACTTT. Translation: CASSARDNNSPLHF.

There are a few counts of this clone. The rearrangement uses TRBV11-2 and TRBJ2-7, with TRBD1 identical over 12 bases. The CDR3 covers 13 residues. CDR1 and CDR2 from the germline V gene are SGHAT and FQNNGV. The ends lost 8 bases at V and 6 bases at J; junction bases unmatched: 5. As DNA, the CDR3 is TGTGCCAGCGGCCGGGACAGGGGGCTCGAGCAGTACTTC. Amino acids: CASGRDRGLEQYF.

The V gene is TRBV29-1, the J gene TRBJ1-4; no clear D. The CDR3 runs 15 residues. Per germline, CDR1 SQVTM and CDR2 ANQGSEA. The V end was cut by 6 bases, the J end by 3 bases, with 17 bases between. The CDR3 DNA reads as TGCAGCGTGCAATTTACCCGCGGGGCTAATGAAAAACTGTTTTTT. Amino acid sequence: CSVQFTRGANEKLFF.